This T cell receptor (beta chain) was recorded in a study of OX40 agonist ivuxolimab in advanced cancers. Study-wide background: Ivuxolimab doses were 0.01, 0.1, 0.3, 1.5, 3 or 10 mg/kg every 2 weeks. Partial responses were seen in three patients, one with hepatocellular carcinoma and two with cutaneous melanoma. Overall study results and limits: In CD8+ T cells, expanded clones were on average more numerous than in CD4+.

In the case of this clone: Its antigen is not known.

Germline values: CDR1 SGHTA, CDR2 FQGNSA. There are 14 residues in the CDR3. V lost 1 base and J lost 1, with 8 bases in between. The data were produced by immunoSEQ multiplex PCR, yet TCRdb's version contains in-frame clones alone and is incomplete. In the table there are tens of thousands of clones, approximately 82% of which are singletons. The source was CD4+ or CD8+ T cells sorted from blood, collected in a trial of the OX40 agonist ivuxolimab. The TCR was taken from an adult with an advanced solid tumor such as melanoma, head and neck, liver or kidney cancer. V and J are TRBV7-2 and TRBJ2-7; no clear D gene. The DNA of the CDR3 is TGTGCCAGCAGCTTAGTTTTGGGGTCCTACGAGCAGTACTTC. Its translation: CASSLVLGSYEQYF.